Listed here are 17 T cell receptor beta chains from one sample, sequenced in a study of T cell repertoires in cytomegalovirus infection. Their specific antigens are unknown. Each CDR3 protein is one row after TCRdb ran MiXCR on the reads. The sample has 40,000 to 50,000 distinct CDR3 sequences; 20% to 25% are singletons. Sample: PBMCs, sequenced either directly or after in vitro stimulation (not recorded which). The origin of the receptors is a human donor in good health (CMV status not recorded). Some clones in this sample may be carry-over from other donors' samples.

This clonotype was counted ten times or more. The chain combines TRBV7-6 with TRBJ2-5; D uncertain. The CDR3 has 14 amino acids. Looked up from germline, CDR1 is SGHVS and CDR2 is FNYEAQ. Deletions cut 4 bases from V and 4 bases from J, with 13 bases between. The CDR3 reads CASSSEWLLETQYF. Here the CDR3 DNA reads TGTGCCAGCAGCTCAGAGTGGCTGCTAGAGACCCAGTACTTC.

This clonotype was detected many times. The chain links TRBV7-2 to TRBJ2-1; D is ambiguous. Germline V gene data show CDR1 as SGHTA and CDR2 as FQGNSA. The CDR3 is 14 residues long. Trimming cost V 4 bases and J 4 bases, with 11 bases left between them. The CDR3 reads CASSYQGLYNEQFF. CDR3 in DNA: TGTGCCAGCAGCTACCAAGGTCTATACAATGAGCAGTTCTTC.

This clonotype was counted many times. The chain couples TRBV12-3 or TRBV12-4 to TRBJ2-5, with 14 bases matching TRBD2. This CDR3 is built from 15 residues. The trim removed 6 bases at V and 5 bases at J, leaving 5 bases unmatched. CDR3 sequence: CASRGTSGRKETQYF. The CDR3 DNA follows: TGTGCCAGCAGAGGGACTAGCGGGAGAAAGGAGACCCAGTACTTC.

V gene TRBV5-1 combines with J gene TRBJ1-1; 10 positions agree with TRBD1. Germline V CDR1 and CDR2: SGHRS, YFSETQ. Losses at the gene ends were 4 bases for V and 6 bases for J; bases not matched to a gene: 6. The CDR3 spans 14 residues. The CDR3 sequence is CASSKGQGGAEAFF. Here the CDR3 DNA reads TGCGCCAGCAGCAAAGGACAGGGGGGAGCTGAAGCTTTCTTT.

In its sample, this clonotype was seen many times. The rearrangement uses TRBV7-9 and TRBJ2-5; tentative D call: TRBD2 (5 bases). The CDR3 is 14 amino acids. CDR1 is SEHNR, CDR2 FQNEAQ, per germline (reference sequence). The V and J ends lost 1 base and 5 bases respectively, with 11 bases between them. CDR3 coding DNA: TGTGCCAGCAGCTTAGGGCCGGGCGGGGAGACCCAGTACTTC. Translation gives CASSLGPGGETQYF. The complete variable domain, with remaining parts taken from reference TRBV7-9 and TRBJ2-5, reads DTGVSQNPRHKITKRGQNVTFRCDPISEHNRLYWYRQTLGQGPEFLTYFQNEAQLEKSRLLSDRFSAERPKGSFSTLEIQRTEQGDSAMYLCASSLGPGGETQYFGPGTRLLVL.

Ten or more counts support this clonotype. The chain joins TRBV27 to TRBJ1-6, with D unresolved. The germline CDR1 and CDR2 sequences are MNHEY and SMNVEV (reference sequence). This CDR3 region has 17 residues. The ends were cut back, 5 bases at V and 8 bases at J, with 22 bases in the middle. The CDR3 is CASSTTPGFETDSPLHF. Written as DNA, the CDR3 is TGTGCCAGCAGTACTACTCCGGGTTTTGAAACGGATTCACCCCTCCACTTT.

The chain couples TRBV28 to TRBJ2-7, with TRBD1 as a possible D gene (5 bases). CDR1 and CDR2 (germline): MDHEN, SYDVKM. This CDR3 has 14 amino acids. The V end lost 6 bases, the J end lost 3 bases, and 15 bases lay between the germline ends. The CDR3 loop reads CASSHQEGDYEQYF. The CDR3, as DNA: TGTGCCAGCAGCCATCAAGAAGGGGACTACGAGCAGTACTTC.

This clonotype was detected ten times or more. This chain links TRBV6-1 with TRBJ2-1; the D gene is possibly TRBD2 (5 bases). This CDR3 contains 13 residues. V gave up 6 bases and J gave up 3 bases, with 9 bases separating them. The germline gives CDR1 MNHNS, CDR2 SASEGT. The DNA of the CDR3 is TGTGCCAGCAGAGCGGTTGACTACAATGAGCAGTTCTTC. Its protein is CASRAVDYNEQFF.

The rearrangement links TRBV4-1 to TRBJ1-1, with D possibly being TRBD1 (5 bases). The V and J ends lost 1 base and 2 bases respectively, with 20 bases between them. Germline assignment: CDR1 MGHRA and CDR2 YSYEKL. The CDR3 extends over 18 amino acids. Written as DNA, the CDR3 is TGCGCCAGCAGCCAAGCCTATAACTCTTACGGGGACAACACTGAAGCTTTCTTT. It codes for CASSQAYNSYGDNTEAFF.

This clonotype came up many times. The gene calls are TRBV12-3 or TRBV12-4 and TRBJ2-2; 8 bases fit TRBD2. Trimming took 6 bases from V and 6 from J; bases not matched to a gene: 6. The CDR3 runs 14 residues. DNA for the CDR3: TGTGCCAGCAGCACTGGACTAGCTGCCGGGGAGCTGTTTTTT. It encodes CASSTGLAAGELFF.

In its sample, this clonotype was seen many times. The chain uses TRBV7-8 and TRBJ2-5; 8 bases match TRBD2. This CDR3 is built from 20 residues. Trimming removed 3 bases from V and 3 bases from J; junction bases left unmatched: 21. Per germline, CDR1 SGHVS and CDR2 FQNEAQ. DNA for the CDR3: TGTGCCAGCAGCTTCTCACGGGTGCCCGGGGTCACGGGAGGGGAAGAGACCCAGTACTTC. As protein: CASSFSRVPGVTGGEETQYF.

The chain links TRBV19 to TRBJ1-6; no firm D call. The CDR3 has 13 residues. CDR1 is LNHDA, CDR2 SQIVND, per germline (reference sequence). Trimming removed 1 base at V and 7 bases at J, with 5 bases between. The CDR3 DNA is TGTGCCAGTAGTATAGGAAGGAATTCACCCCTCCACTTT. Translated, it gives CASSIGRNSPLHF.

This clonotype turned up a few times. CDR3 residues: CASRHTTGDRAEAFF. In DNA, the CDR3 is TGTGCCAGCAGGCACACCACAGGGGACAGAGCTGAAGCTTTCTTT. This chain uses TRBV12-3 or TRBV12-4 with TRBJ1-1; 7 bases fit TRBD1. The CDR3 extends over 15 amino acids. V lost 6 bases to trimming and J lost 6 bases; unmatched junction nucleotides: 13.

The V call is TRBV4-3, the J call TRBJ2-1, with 8 bases that match TRBD2. The CDR3 totals 17 residues. Germline CDR1 reads LGHNA; CDR2 reads YSLEER. After removal of 0 bases from V and 3 bases from J, the junction contained 7 bases not matched to a gene. The CDR3 protein is CASSQDRGLAGYNEQFF. The CDR3 DNA reads as TGCGCCAGCAGCCAAGATCGAGGGCTAGCGGGCTACAATGAGCAGTTCTTC.

This clonotype showed up just a few times. V and J are TRBV7-9 and TRBJ2-3; 7 positions match TRBD1. Germline CDR1 is SEHNR and CDR2 is FQNEAQ (reference sequence). The CDR3 runs to 14 residues. V lost 5 bases, J lost 7 bases, and 9 bases stayed unmatched. The CDR3 region is CASSLASGQYTQYF. DNA of the CDR3: TGTGCCAGCAGCCTTGCCTCGGGACAGTATACGCAGTATTTT.

In this sample, this clonotype turned up many times. The chain combines TRBV7-2 with TRBJ2-1, with D unresolved. The CDR3 totals 14 residues. Germline-derived CDR1 and CDR2 are SGHTA and FQGNSA. The ends were cut back, 0 bases at V and 6 bases at J, with 9 bases in the middle. CDR3 DNA: TGTGCCAGCAGCTTAGCGTTGGCGGCCAATGAGCAGTTCTTC. It codes for CASSLALAANEQFF.

This clonotype was seen more than once but under ten times. This sequence joins TRBV6-1 and TRBJ2-7, with D hard to call. The V gene's germline CDR1 is MNHNS and CDR2 SASEGT. The CDR3 covers 12 residues. V lost 2 bases, J lost 6 bases, and 8 bases lay in between. The CDR3: CASSEYLGEQYF. In DNA, the CDR3 is TGTGCCAGCAGTGAATATTTGGGCGAGCAGTACTTC.